The present T cell receptor beta chain was sequenced within a study of blood T cell repertoires in COVID-19. Study at large: The samples span acute and convalescent COVID-19 from the United States, Italy and Spain. Nucleic acid was either cDNA or gDNA, and it came from T cells, B-cell-depleted T cells, or PBMCs.

Germline-derived CDR1 and CDR2 are MGHRA and YSYEKL. The CDR3 length is 14 residues. The V and J ends lost 5 bases and 6 bases respectively, with 14 bases between them. Original methodology: Cell counts per sample came from amplifying reference gene primers. Sequenced by immunoSEQ multiplex PCR; TCRdb stores in-frame clones only, minus some. That table gives V, J and clone size, and the DNA gave D and trimming. The sample shows 50,000 to 65,000 clones, 82% of them seen only once. The sequenced sample was peripheral blood. The sequence was obtained from a woman aged 60-70 years with acute or convalescent COVID-19. The chain links TRBV4-1 to TRBJ2-1; no definite D call. The CDR3 reads CASSEGRRLNEQFF. CDR3 nucleotides: TGCGCCAGCAGCGAAGGTCGACGACTCAATGAGCAGTTCTTC.